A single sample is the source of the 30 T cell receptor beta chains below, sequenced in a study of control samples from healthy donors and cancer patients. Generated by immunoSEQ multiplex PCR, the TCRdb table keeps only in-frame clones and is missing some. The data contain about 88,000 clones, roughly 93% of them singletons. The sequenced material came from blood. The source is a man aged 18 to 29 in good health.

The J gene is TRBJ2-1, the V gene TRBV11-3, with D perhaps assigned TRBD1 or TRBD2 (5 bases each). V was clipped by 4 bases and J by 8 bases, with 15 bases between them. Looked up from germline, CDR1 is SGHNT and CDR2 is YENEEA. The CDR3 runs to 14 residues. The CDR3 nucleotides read TGTGCCAGCAGCTCCCGGGGTGGGGCGTATGAGCAGTTCTTC. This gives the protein CASSSRGGAYEQFF.

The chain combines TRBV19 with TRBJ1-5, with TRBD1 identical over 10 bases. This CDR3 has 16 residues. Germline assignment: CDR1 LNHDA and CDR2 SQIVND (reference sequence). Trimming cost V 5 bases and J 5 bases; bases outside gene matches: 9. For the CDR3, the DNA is TGTGCCAGTAGTCGTGGGACAGGGGCATTAGATCAGCCCCAGCATTTT. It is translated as CASSRGTGALDQPQHF.

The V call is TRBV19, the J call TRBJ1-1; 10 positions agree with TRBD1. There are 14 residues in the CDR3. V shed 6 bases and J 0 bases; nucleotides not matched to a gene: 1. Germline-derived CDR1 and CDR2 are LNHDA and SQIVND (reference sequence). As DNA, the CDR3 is TGTGCCAGTAGGACAGGGGGCATGAACACTGAAGCTTTCTTT. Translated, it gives CASRTGGMNTEAFF.

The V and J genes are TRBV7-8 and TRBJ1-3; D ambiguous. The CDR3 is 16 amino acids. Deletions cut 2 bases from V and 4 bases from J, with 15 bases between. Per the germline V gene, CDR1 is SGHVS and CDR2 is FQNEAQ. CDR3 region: CASSLKGSLLGNTIYF. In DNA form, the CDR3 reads TGTGCCAGCAGCTTAAAGGGCTCCCTCCTGGGAAACACCATATATTTT.

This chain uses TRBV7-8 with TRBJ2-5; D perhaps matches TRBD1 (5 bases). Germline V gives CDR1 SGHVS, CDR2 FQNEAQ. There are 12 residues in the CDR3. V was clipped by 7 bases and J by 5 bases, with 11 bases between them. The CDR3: CASTFSGETQYF. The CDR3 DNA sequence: TGTGCCAGCACATTCTCAGGGGAGACCCAGTACTTC.

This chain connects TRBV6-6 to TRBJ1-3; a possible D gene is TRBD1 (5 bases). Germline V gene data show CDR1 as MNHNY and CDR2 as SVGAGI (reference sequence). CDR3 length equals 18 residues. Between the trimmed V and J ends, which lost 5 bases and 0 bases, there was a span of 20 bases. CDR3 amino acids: CASSRDSGTRLSGNTIYF. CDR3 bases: TGTGCCAGCAGTCGCGACAGCGGGACCCGGCTCTCTGGAAACACCATATATTTT.

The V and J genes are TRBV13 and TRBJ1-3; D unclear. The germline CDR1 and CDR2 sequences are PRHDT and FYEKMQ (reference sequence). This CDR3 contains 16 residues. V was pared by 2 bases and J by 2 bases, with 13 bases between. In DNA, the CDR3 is TGTGCCAGCAGCTTAACCGGGAATGCGGCTGGAAACACCATATATTTT. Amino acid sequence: CASSLTGNAAGNTIYF.

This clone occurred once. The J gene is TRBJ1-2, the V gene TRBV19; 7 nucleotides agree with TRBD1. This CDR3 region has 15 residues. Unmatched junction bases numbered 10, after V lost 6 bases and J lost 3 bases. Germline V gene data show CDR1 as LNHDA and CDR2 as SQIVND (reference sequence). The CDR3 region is CASSLTSGQDYGYTF. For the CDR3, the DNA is TGTGCCAGTAGCCTTACCTCTGGACAGGACTATGGCTACACCTTC.

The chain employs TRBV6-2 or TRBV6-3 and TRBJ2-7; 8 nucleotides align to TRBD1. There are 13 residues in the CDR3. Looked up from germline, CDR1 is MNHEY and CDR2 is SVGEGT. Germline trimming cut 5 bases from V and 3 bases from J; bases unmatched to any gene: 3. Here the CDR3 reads CASSETGDYEQYF. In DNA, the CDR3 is TGTGCCAGCAGTGAGACAGGGGACTACGAGCAGTACTTC.

CDR3 in amino acids: CASSLNEGNEQYF. In nucleotides, the CDR3 is TGTGCCAGCAGCTTAAATGAGGGAAACGAGCAGTACTTC. The chain has TRBV7-9 and TRBJ2-7; a weak D match, TRBD2 (5 bases). Trimming shortened V by 2 bases and J by 5 bases, and 10 bases separated the two germline ends. From germline, CDR1 is SEHNR and CDR2 FQNEAQ (reference sequence). The CDR3 spans 13 residues.

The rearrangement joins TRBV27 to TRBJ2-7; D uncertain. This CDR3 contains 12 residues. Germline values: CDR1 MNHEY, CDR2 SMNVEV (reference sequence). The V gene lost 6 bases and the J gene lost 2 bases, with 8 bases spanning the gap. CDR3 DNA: TGTGCCAGCAGGGGGAACCCCTACGAGCAGTACTTC. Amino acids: CASRGNPYEQYF.

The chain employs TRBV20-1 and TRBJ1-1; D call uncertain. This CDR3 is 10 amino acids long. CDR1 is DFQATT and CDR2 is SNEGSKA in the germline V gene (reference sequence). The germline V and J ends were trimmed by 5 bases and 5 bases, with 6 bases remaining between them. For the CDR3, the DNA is TGCAGTGCTTCGAGTACTGAAGCTTTCTTT. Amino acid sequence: CSASSTEAFF.

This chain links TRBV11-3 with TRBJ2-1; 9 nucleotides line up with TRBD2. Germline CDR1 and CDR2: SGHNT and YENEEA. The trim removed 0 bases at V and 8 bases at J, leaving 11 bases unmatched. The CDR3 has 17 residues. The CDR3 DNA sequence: TGTGCCAGCAGCTTAGAGGCTAGCGGGATTTCCGGGGATGAGCAGTTCTTC. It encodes CASSLEASGISGDEQFF.

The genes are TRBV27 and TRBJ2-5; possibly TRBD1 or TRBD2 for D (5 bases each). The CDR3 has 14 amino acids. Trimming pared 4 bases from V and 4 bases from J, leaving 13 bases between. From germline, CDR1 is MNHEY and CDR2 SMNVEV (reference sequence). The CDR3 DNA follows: TGTGCCAGCAGTTCAGATAATGGGGGAGAGACCCAGTACTTC. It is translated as CASSSDNGGETQYF.

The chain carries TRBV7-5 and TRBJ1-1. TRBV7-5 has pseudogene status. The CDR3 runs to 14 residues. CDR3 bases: TGTGCCAGAAGCTTAACGTGGACGAACACTGAAGCTTTCTTT. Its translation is CARSLTWTNTEAFF.

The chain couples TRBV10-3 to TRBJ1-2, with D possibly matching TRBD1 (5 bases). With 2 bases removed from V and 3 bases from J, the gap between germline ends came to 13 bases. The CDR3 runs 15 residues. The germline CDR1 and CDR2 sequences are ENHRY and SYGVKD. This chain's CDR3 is CAISEISGNHYGYTF. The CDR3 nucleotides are TGTGCCATCAGTGAGATTTCAGGGAATCACTATGGCTACACCTTC.

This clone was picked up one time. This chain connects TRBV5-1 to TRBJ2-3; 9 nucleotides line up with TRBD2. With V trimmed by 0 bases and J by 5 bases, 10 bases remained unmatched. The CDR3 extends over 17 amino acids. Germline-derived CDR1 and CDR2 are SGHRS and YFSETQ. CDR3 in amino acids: CASSLGPPGLARDTQYF. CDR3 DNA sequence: TGCGCCAGCAGCTTGGGACCACCGGGACTAGCAAGAGATACGCAGTATTTT.

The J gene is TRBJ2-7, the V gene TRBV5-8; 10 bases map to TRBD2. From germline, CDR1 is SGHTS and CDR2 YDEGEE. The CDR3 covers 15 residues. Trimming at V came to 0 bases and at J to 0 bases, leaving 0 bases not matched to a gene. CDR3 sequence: CASSLASGSSYEQYF. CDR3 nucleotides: TGTGCCAGCAGCTTGGCTAGCGGGAGCTCCTACGAGCAGTACTTC.

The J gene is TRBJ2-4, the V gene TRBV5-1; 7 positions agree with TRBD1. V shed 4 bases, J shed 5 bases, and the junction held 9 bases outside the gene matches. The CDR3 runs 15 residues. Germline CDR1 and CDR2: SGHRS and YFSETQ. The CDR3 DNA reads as TGCGCCAGCAGCCGGACAGGCAGGGGAGAAAACATTCAGTACTTC. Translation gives CASSRTGRGENIQYF.

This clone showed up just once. In nucleotides, the CDR3 is TGTGCCACCAGAAAGACAGGGGTGCCCCCTGAAGCTTTCTTT. Its translation is CATRKTGVPPEAFF. The chain has TRBV24-1 and TRBJ1-1, with TRBD1 identical over 8 bases. There are 14 residues in the CDR3. The trim removed 7 bases at V and 6 bases at J, leaving 9 bases unmatched. Germline CDR1 reads KGHDR; CDR2 reads SFDVKD.

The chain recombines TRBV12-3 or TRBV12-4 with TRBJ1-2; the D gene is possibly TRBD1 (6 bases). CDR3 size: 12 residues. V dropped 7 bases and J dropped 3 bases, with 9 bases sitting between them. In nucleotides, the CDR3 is TGTGCCAGCACCGGGACACACTATGGCTACACCTTC. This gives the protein CASTGTHYGYTF.

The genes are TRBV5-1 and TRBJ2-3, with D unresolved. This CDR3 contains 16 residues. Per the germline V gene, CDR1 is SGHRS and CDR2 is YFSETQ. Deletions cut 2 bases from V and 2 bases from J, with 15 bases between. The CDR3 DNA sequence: TGCGCCAGCAGCTTCCTGGAGCCCCCCTCCACAGATACGCAGTATTTT. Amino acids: CASSFLEPPSTDTQYF.

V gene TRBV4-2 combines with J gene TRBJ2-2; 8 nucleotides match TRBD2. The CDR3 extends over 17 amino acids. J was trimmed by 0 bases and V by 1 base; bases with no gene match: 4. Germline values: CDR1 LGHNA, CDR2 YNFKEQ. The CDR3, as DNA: TGTGCCAGCAGCCAAGTCCAGCGGGGGACGAACACCGGGGAGCTGTTTTTT. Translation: CASSQVQRGTNTGELFF.

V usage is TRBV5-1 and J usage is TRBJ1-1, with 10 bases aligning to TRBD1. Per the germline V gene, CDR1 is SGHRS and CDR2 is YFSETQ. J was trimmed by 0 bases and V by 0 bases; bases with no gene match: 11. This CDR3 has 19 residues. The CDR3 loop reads CASSLGLVGTGAMNTEAFF. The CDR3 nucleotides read TGCGCCAGCAGCTTGGGACTCGTGGGGACAGGGGCGATGAACACTGAAGCTTTCTTT.

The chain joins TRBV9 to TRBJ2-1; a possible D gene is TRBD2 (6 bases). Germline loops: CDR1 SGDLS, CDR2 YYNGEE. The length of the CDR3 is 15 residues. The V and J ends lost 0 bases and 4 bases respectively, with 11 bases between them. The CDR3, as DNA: TGTGCCAGCAGCGTAGGGAGCGGGTATTACAATGAGCAGTTCTTC. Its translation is CASSVGSGYYNEQFF. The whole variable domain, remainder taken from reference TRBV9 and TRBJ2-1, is DSGVTQTPKHLITATGQRVTLRCSPRSGDLSVYWYQQSLDQGLQFLIQYYNGEERAKGNILERFSAQQFPDLHSELNLSSLELGDSALYFCASSVGSGYYNEQFFGPGTRLTVL.

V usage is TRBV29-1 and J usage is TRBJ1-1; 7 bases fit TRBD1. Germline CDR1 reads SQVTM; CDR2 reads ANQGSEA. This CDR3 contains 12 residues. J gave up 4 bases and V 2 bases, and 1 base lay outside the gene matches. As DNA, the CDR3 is TGCAGCGTTGAAAGGGGGCTCACTGAAGCTTTCTTT. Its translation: CSVERGLTEAFF. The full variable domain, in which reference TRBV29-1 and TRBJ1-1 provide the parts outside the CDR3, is SAVISQKPSRDICQRGTSLTIQCQVDSQVTMMFWYRQQPGQSLTLIATANQGSEATYESGFVIDKFPISRPNLTFSTLTVSNMSPEDSSIYLCSVERGLTEAFFGQGTRLTVV.

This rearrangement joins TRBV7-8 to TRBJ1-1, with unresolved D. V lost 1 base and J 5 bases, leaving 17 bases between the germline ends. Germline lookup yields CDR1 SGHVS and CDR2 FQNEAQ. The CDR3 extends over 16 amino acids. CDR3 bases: TGTGCCAGCAGCTTAGGTTTGAGGTGGGCTGGGACTGAAGCTTTCTTT. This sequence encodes CASSLGLRWAGTEAFF.

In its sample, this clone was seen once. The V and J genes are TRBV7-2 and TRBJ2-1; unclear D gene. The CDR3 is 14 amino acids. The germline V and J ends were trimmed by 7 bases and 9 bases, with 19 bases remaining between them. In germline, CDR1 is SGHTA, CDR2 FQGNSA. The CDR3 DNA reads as TGTGCCAGCACCCCCATTCTGGGGTTGGGTGAGCAGTTCTTC. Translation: CASTPILGLGEQFF.

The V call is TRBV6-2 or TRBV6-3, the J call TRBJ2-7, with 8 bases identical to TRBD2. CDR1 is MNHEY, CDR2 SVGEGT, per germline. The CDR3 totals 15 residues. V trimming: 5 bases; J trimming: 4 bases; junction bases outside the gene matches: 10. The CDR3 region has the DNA TGTGCCAGCAGTGAGGACCTAGCGGGTTCGTACGAGCAGTACTTC. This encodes CASSEDLAGSYEQYF.

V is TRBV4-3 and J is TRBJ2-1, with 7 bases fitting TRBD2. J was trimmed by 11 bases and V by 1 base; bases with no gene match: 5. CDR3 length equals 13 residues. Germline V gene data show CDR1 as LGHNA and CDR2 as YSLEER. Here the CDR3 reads CASSQVRGSQQFF. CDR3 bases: TGCGCCAGCAGCCAAGTTCGCGGGAGTCAGCAGTTCTTC.